Here is one TCR beta chain with its context. CDR1 is KGHSH, CDR2 LQKENI, per germline. The CDR3 runs to 15 residues. Trimming took 2 bases from V and 5 from J; bases not matched to a gene: 4. This record belongs to a study of blood T cells in healthy people across ages. With a J-beta primer mix and a sample-barcoded 5' primer, a second PCR ran roughly 7 to 11 cycles. TCRdb passed the 5' RACE reads through MiXCR, listing each CDR3 protein once. In the table there are 1,800,000 or so distinct CDR3 sequences, about two fifths of which are singletons. Sequencing was performed on blood. V is TRBV18 and J is TRBJ2-1; 9 bases are a match to TRBD1. The source of this sequence is a human donor in good health. The CDR3 DNA reads as TGTGCCAGCTCACCAGCTCGGACAGGGGACAATGAGCAGTTCTTC. Its translation: CASSPARTGDNEQFF.